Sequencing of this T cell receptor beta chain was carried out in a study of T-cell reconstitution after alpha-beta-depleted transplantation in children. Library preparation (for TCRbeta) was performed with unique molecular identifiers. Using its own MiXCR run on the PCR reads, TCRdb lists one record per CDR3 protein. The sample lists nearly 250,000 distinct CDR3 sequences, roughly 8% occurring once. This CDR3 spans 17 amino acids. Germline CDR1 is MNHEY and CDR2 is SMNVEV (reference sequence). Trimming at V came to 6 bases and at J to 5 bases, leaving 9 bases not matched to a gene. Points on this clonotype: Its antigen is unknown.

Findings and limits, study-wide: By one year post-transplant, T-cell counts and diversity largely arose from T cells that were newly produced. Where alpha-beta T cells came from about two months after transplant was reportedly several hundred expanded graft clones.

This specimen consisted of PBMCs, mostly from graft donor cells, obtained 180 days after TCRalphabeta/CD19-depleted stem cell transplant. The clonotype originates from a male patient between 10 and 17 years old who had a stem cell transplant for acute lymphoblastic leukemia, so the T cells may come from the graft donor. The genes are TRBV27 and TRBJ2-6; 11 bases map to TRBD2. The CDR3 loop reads CASSLAGGTGWANVLTF. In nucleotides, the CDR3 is TGTGCCAGCAGCCTAGCGGGAGGAACCGGCTGGGCCAACGTCCTGACTTTC. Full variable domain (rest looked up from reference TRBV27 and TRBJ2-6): EAQVTQNPRYLITVTGKKLTVTCSQNMNHEYMSWYRQDPGLGLRQIYYSMNVEVTDKGDVPEGYKVSRKEKRNFPLILESPSPNQTSLYFCASSLAGGTGWANVLTFGAGSRLTVL.